These 6 T cell receptor beta chains originate from one sample sequenced in a study of cytomegalovirus exposure and HLA in healthy donors. It was with 60 Vbeta and 13 Jbeta primers that the PCR ran. Sequencing used immunoSEQ multiplex PCR; TCRdb keeps in-frame clones, though not all of them. The sample yields roughly 130,000 clones, 80% seen once. Sequencing was done on a sample of PBMCs. These receptors were obtained from a man aged 35 to 55 in good health and CMV-seronegative.

The V and J genes are TRBV6-5 and TRBJ1-5; D perhaps matches TRBD1 (5 bases). The germline V gene encodes CDR1 MNHEY and CDR2 SVGAGI. This CDR3 region has 14 residues. Trimming pared 4 bases from V and 6 bases from J, leaving 13 bases between. The CDR3 here is CASSLGGKGQPQHF. For the CDR3, the DNA is TGTGCCAGCAGTTTGGGGGGGAAGGGTCAGCCCCAGCATTTT.

This chain connects TRBV6-1 to TRBJ2-7; D is perhaps TRBD2 (5 bases). The germline gives CDR1 MNHNS, CDR2 SASEGT. Trimming removed 8 bases at V and 3 bases at J, with 17 bases between. This CDR3 is 14 amino acids long. The chain's CDR3 is CASGGWRMNYEQYF. The CDR3 DNA sequence: TGTGCCAGCGGCGGGTGGAGGATGAACTACGAGCAGTACTTC.

This rearrangement joins TRBV6-5 to TRBJ2-5; TRBD2 matches 11 bases. Germline-derived CDR1 and CDR2 are MNHEY and SVGAGI. V lost 6 bases to trimming and J lost 4 bases; unmatched junction nucleotides: 7. There are 15 residues in the CDR3. The CDR3 DNA follows: TGTGCCAGCAGCAGACTAGCGGGGATCGGAGAGACCCAGTACTTC. Amino acids: CASSRLAGIGETQYF.

The chain employs TRBV5-1 and TRBJ2-5, with 10 bases aligning to TRBD2. Per germline, CDR1 SGHRS and CDR2 YFSETQ. V was pared by 2 bases and J by 5 bases, with 9 bases of the junction left unmatched. The CDR3 sequence is 16 residues long. The CDR3 DNA is TGCGCCAGCAGCTTAGCGGGAGGGACTCTCGGTGAGACCCAGTACTTC. Translated, it gives CASSLAGGTLGETQYF. Based on the CDR3 plus reference TRBV5-1 and TRBJ2-5, the full variable domain is KAGVTQTPRYLIKTRGQQVTLSCSPISGHRSVSWYQQTPGQGLQFLFEYFSETQRNKGNFPGRFSGRQFSNSRSEMNVSTLELGDSALYLCASSLAGGTLGETQYFGPGTRLLVL.

The chain is built from TRBV2 and TRBJ1-4; D unresolved. There are 14 residues in the CDR3. Germline assignment: CDR1 SNHLY and CDR2 FYNNEI. The CDR3 region is CAGLPGALNEKLFF. CDR3 sequence (DNA): TGTGCTGGACTCCCGGGAGCATTGAATGAAAAACTGTTTTTT. The complete variable domain, with remaining parts taken from reference TRBV2 and TRBJ1-4, reads EPEVTQTPSHQVTQMGQEVILRCVPISNHLYFYWYRQILGQKVEFLVSFYNNEISEKSEIFDDQFSVERPDGSNFTLKIRSTKLEDSAMYFCAGLPGALNEKLFFGSGTQLSVL.

This clone was found a few times. Other DNA sequences in the same sample also yield this CDR3. V is TRBV6-5 and J is TRBJ2-7, with 11 bases matching TRBD2. CDR1 is MNHEY and CDR2 is SVGAGI in the germline V gene. V shed 0 bases, J shed 4 bases, and the junction held 2 bases outside the gene matches. The CDR3 extends over 15 amino acids. The CDR3 bases are TGTGCCAGCAGTTACTCGACTAGCGGGATATACGAGCAGTACTTC. It is translated as CASSYSTSGIYEQYF.